What follows describes a single T cell receptor (beta chain). Its antigen is not known. V lost 8 bases to trimming and J lost 4 bases; unmatched junction nucleotides: 23. The CDR3 is 19 residues long. The germline V gene encodes CDR1 MNHEY and CDR2 SMNVEV (reference sequence). Generated by immunoSEQ multiplex PCR, the TCRdb table keeps only in-frame clones and is missing some. The data contain about 100,000 clones, roughly 84% of them singletons. The data derive from a study of graft-versus-host responses after intestinal transplantation. This receptor was obtained from a human donor who was the organ donor for an intestinal transplant. The chain uses TRBV27 and TRBJ2-1, with 7 bases that match TRBD1. The sequenced sample was unstimulated CD4+ T cells sorted from spleen or lymph node cells, obtained before transplant. CDR3 loop: CASLKNRGAPTPSYNEQFF. In DNA form, the CDR3 reads TGTGCCAGCCTAAAAAACAGGGGCGCCCCGACACCTAGTTACAATGAGCAGTTCTTC.